This T cell receptor beta chain emerged from a study of shared clonotypes between healthy human individuals. Findings of the study overall: Clonotype sharing levels among donors were expected to vary with sequencing depth.

This CDR3 has 12 amino acids. Assay: immunoSEQ multiplex PCR; the TCRdb copy retains only in-frame clones and omits some. Among roughly 500,000 clones listed, approximately 94% were seen once. This clone occurred once. Its antigen is unknown. Only Caucasian adults living in Nashville, Tennessee made up the donor group. The sample comprised naive CD4+ T cells sorted from blood. Noted subset: CD45RA+ positively selected. This receptor was identified in a woman in her 30s in good health. This chain joins TRBV12-2 and TRBJ1-5; TRBD1, as called in the table, went unchecked against the DNA. TRBV12-2 has pseudogene status. This chain's CDR3 is CASRQAKQPQHF. Here the CDR3 DNA reads TGTGCAAGTAGACAGGCTAAGCAGCCCCAGCATTTT.